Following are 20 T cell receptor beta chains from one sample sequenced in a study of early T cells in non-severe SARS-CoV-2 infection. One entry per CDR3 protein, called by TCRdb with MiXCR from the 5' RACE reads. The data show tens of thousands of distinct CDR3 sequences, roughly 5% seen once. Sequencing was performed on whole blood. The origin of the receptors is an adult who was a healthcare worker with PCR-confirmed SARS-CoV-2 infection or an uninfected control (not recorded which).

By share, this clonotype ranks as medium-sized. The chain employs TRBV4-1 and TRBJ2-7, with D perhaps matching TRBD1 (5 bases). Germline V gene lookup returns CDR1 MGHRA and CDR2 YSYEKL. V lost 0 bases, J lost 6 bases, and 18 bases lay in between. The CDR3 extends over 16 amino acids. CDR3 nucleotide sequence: TGCGCCAGCAGCCAAGAAAGGGGATTCGGGTTGAGCGAGCAGTACTTC. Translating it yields CASSQERGFGLSEQYF.

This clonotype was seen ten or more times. CDR3 sequence: CASSSRDNLLYNEQFF. The CDR3 bases are TGTGCCAGCAGCTCCAGGGACAACTTGCTCTACAATGAGCAGTTCTTC. This chain joins TRBV28 and TRBJ2-1, with a possible D match to TRBD1 (6 bases). Germline V gene data show CDR1 as MDHEN and CDR2 as SYDVKM. V lost 6 bases, J lost 3 bases, and 18 bases lay in between. The CDR3 sequence is 16 residues long.

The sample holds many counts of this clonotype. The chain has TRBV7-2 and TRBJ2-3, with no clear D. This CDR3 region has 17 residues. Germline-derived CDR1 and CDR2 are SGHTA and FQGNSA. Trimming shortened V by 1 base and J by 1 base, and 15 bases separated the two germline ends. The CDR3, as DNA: TGTGCCAGCAGCTTAGTTCTTGCCCTCACTGGCACAGATACGCAGTATTTT. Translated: CASSLVLALTGTDTQYF.

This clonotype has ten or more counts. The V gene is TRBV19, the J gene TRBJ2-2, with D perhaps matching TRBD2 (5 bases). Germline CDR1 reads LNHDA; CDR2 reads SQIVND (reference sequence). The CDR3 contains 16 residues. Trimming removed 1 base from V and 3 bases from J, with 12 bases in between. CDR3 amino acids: CASSIVTVRDTGELFF. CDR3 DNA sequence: TGTGCCAGTAGTATAGTCACGGTGAGGGACACCGGGGAGCTGTTTTTT.

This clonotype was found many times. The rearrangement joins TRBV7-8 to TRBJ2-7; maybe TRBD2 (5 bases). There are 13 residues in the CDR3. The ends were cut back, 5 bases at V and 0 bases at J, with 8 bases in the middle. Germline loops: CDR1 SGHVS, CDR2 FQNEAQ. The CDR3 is CASSLGLSYEQYF. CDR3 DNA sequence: TGTGCCAGCAGCCTCGGACTCTCCTACGAGCAGTACTTC.

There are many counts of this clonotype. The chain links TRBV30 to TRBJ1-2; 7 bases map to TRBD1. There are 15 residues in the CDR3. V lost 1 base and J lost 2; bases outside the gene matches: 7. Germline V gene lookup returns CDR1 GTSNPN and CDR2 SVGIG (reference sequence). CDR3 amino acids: CAWSASDRPNYGYTF. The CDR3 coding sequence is TGTGCCTGGAGTGCTTCGGACAGGCCCAACTATGGCTACACCTTC.

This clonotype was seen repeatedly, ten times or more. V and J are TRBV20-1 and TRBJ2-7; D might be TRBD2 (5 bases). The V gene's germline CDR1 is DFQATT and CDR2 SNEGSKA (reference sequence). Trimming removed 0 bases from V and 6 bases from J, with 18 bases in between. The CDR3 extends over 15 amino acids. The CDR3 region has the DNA TGCAGTGCTAGAGATCCCGTGCGGGTGTCGAGCGAGCAGTACTTC. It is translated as CSARDPVRVSSEQYF.

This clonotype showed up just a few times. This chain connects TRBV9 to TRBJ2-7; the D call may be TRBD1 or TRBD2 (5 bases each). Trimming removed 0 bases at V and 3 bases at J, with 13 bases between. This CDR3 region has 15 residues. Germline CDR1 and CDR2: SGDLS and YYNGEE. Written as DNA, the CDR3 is TGTGCCAGCAGCGTAGGGGACGGTGTCAACTACGAGCAGTACTTC. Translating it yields CASSVGDGVNYEQYF.

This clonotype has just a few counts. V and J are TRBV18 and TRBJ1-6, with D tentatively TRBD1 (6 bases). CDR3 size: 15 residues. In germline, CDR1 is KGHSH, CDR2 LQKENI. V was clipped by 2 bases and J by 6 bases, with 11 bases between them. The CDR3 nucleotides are TGTGCCAGCTCACCAGGACGGACAGCTAATTCACCCCTCCACTTT. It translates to CASSPGRTANSPLHF.

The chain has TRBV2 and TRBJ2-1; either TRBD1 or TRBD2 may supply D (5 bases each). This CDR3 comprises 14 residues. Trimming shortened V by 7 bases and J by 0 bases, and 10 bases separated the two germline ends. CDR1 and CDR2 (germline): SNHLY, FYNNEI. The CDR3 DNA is TGTGCCAGCATTGAGGGGTACTCCTACAATGAGCAGTTCTTC. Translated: CASIEGYSYNEQFF. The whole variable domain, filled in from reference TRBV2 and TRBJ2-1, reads EPEVTQTPSHQVTQMGQEVILRCVPISNHLYFYWYRQILGQKVEFLVSFYNNEISEKSEIFDDQFSVERPDGSNFTLKIRSTKLEDSAMYFCASIEGYSYNEQFFGPGTRLTVL.

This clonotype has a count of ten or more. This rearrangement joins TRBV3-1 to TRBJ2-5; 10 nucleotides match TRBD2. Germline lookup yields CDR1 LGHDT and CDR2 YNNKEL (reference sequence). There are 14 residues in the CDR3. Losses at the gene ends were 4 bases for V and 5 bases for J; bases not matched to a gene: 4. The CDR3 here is CASSRRLAGETQYF. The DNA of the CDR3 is TGTGCCAGCAGCCGCAGACTAGCGGGTGAGACCCAGTACTTC.

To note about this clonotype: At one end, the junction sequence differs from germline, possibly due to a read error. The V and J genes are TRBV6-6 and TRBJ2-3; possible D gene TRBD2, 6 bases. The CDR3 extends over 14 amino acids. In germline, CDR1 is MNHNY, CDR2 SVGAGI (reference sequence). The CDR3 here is CASSLGTYTDTQFF. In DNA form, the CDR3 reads TGTGCCAGCAGTTTAGGGACTTACACAGATACGCAGTTTTTT.

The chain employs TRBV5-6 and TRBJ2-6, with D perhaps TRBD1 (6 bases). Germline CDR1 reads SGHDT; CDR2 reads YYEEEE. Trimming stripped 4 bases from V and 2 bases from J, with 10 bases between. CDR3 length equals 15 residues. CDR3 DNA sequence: TGTGCCAGCAGCAGCACAGGGACTGGGGCCAACGTCCTGACTTTC. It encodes CASSSTGTGANVLTF. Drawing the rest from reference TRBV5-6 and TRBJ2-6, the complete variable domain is DAGVTQSPTHLIKTRGQQVTLRCSPKSGHDTVSWYQQALGQGPQFIFQYYEEEERQRGNFPDRFSGHQFPNYSSELNVNALLLGDSALYLCASSSTGTGANVLTFGAGSRLTVL.

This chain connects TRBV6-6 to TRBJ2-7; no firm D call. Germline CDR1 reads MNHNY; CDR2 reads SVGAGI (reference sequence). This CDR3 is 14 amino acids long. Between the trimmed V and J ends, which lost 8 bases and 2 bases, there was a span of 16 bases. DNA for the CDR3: TGTGCCAGCGGTCCCACGTCCTGGGCCTACGAGCAGTACTTC. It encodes CASGPTSWAYEQYF.

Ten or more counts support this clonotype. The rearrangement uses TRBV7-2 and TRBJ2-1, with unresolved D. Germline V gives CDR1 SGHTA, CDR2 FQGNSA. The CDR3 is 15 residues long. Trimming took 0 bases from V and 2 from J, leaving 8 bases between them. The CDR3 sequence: CASSLAYGAYNEQFF. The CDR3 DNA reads TGTGCCAGCAGCTTAGCCTATGGGGCCTACAATGAGCAGTTCTTC.

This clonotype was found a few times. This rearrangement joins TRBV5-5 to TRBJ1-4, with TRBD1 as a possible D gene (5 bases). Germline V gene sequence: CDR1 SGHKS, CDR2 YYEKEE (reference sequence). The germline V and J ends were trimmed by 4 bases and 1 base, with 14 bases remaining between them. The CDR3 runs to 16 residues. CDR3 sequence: CASSLVWRGTNEKLFF. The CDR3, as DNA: TGTGCCAGCAGCCTGGTTTGGAGGGGAACTAATGAAAAACTGTTTTTT. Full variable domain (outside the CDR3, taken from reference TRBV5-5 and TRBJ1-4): DAGVTQSPTHLIKTRGQQVTLRCSPISGHKSVSWYQQVLGQGPQFIFQYYEKEERGRGNFPDRFSARQFPNYSSELNVNALLLGDSALYLCASSLVWRGTNEKLFFGSGTQLSVL.

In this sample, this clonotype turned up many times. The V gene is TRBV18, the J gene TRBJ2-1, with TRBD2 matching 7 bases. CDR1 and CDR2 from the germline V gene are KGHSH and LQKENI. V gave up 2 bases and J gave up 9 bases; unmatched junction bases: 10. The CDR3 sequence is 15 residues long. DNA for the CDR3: TGTGCCAGCTCACCAGCAGGGACTAACAGCGGTGAGCAGTTCTTC. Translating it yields CASSPAGTNSGEQFF.

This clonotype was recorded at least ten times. CDR3 sequence (DNA): TGCAGTGCTGGGGGCCTCAACACCGGGGAGCTGTTTTTT. Residues: CSAGGLNTGELFF. This chain uses TRBV20-1 with TRBJ2-2, with D perhaps matching TRBD1 (6 bases). Germline V gives CDR1 DFQATT, CDR2 SNEGSKA (reference sequence). This CDR3 spans 13 amino acids. V dropped 5 bases and J dropped 2 bases, with 9 bases sitting between them.

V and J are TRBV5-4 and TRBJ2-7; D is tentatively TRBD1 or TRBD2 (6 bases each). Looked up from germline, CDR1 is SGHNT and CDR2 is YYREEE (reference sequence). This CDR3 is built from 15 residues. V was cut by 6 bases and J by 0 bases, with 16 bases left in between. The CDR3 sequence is CASTPGKGGSYEQYF. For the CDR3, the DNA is TGTGCCAGCACCCCTGGGAAGGGGGGCTCCTACGAGCAGTACTTC.

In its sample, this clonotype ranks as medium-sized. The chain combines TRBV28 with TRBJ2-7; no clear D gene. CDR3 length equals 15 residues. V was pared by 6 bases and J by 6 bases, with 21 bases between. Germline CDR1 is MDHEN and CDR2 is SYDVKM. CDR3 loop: CASSQTPPTGSEQYF. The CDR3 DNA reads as TGTGCCAGCAGCCAGACACCCCCAACTGGCTCCGAGCAGTACTTC.